This entry lists 9 T cell receptor beta chains sequenced from one sample in a study of chemoradiotherapy in HPV16-positive cancers. Data came from immunoSEQ multiplex PCR; TCRdb stores just in-frame clones and leaves some out. The sample lists 20,000 to 30,000 clones, approximately 95% occurring once. This specimen was acquired from a patient who underwent chemoradiotherapy. Source of these receptors: a human donor with HPV-associated anogenital cancer.

In this sample, this clone turned up a few times. The chain recombines TRBV6-1 with TRBJ2-7; D might be TRBD1 or TRBD2, each matching 5 bases. Germline loops: CDR1 MNHNS, CDR2 SASEGT. The CDR3 runs 15 residues. V was cut by 6 bases and J by 3 bases, with 18 bases left in between. The CDR3 spells CASSQGRRSGYEQYF. As DNA, the CDR3 is TGTGCCAGCAGCCAGGGACGGAGATCTGGCTACGAGCAGTACTTC.

The chain combines TRBV23-1 with TRBJ1-1; D gene uncertain. TRBV23-1 is reported as an ORF; its role is uncertain. Deletions cut 0 bases from V and 5 bases from J, with 25 bases between. The CDR3 is made up of 19 amino acids. The CDR3 nucleotides read TGCGCCAGCAGTCAATCCTCCCACGTCATCGGGAGGCACGGGACTGAAGCTTTCTTT. Amino acid sequence: CASSQSSHVIGRHGTEAFF.

V usage is TRBV7-2 and J usage is TRBJ2-2; D not certain. CDR1 SGHTA and CDR2 FQGNSA come from the germline V gene. CDR3 length: 16 residues. Trimming took 4 bases from V and 1 from J, leaving 13 bases between them. The CDR3 DNA reads TGTGCCAGCAGCTCACAGCTCTGGGTGAACACCGGGGAGCTGTTTTTT. Protein product: CASSSQLWVNTGELFF. The entire variable domain, with the rest obtained from reference TRBV7-2 and TRBJ2-2, is as follows: GAGVSQSPSNKVTEKGKDVELRCDPISGHTALYWYRQSLGQGLEFLIYFQGNSAPDKSGLPSDRFSAERTGGSVSTLTIQRTQQEDSAVYLCASSSQLWVNTGELFFGEGSRLTVL.

This chain connects TRBV29-1 to TRBJ1-1; 8 positions match TRBD1. With V trimmed by 5 bases and J by 0 bases, 2 bases remained unmatched. Germline V lookup: CDR1 SQVTM, CDR2 ANQGSEA. The CDR3 is 13 residues long. The CDR3 DNA sequence: TGCAGCGTTAACAGGGGGGTGAACACTGAAGCTTTCTTT. This codes for CSVNRGVNTEAFF.

The chain couples TRBV19 to TRBJ1-1, with unresolved D. The V end was cut by 7 bases, the J end by 1 base, with 13 bases between. Germline-derived CDR1 and CDR2 are LNHDA and SQIVND (reference sequence). The CDR3 loop spans 14 amino acids. CDR3 DNA: TGTGCCAGTAAGGGTGACACTGGGAACACTGAAGCTTTCTTT. Translating it yields CASKGDTGNTEAFF. The full variable domain, in which reference TRBV19 and TRBJ1-1 provide the parts outside the CDR3, is DGGITQSPKYLFRKEGQNVTLSCEQNLNHDAMYWYRQDPGQGLRLIYYSQIVNDFQKGDIAEGYSVSREKKESFPLTVTSAQKNPTAFYLCASKGDTGNTEAFFGQGTRLTVV.

This rearrangement joins TRBV10-1 to TRBJ2-7; D tentatively reads TRBD1 or TRBD2 (5 bases each). Germline V gene lookup returns CDR1 WNHNN and CDR2 SYGVQD (reference sequence). The ends were cut back, 6 bases at V and 3 bases at J, with 15 bases in the middle. The CDR3 has 14 residues. CDR3 region: CASSRISGGYEQYF. CDR3 nucleotide sequence: TGCGCCAGCAGCCGCATTTCTGGGGGCTACGAGCAGTACTTC.

This chain's CDR3 is CASSPGSSSGNTIYF. CDR3 coding DNA: TGCGCCAGCAGCCCGGGGTCGAGCTCTGGAAACACCATATATTTT. The chain combines TRBV4-3 with TRBJ1-3, with D uncertain. The CDR3 extends over 15 amino acids. Trimming took 4 bases from V and 0 from J, leaving 10 bases between them. Germline CDR1 is LGHNA and CDR2 is YSLEER.

V usage is TRBV28 and J usage is TRBJ2-7; 7 nucleotides align to TRBD1. Germline-derived CDR1 and CDR2 are MDHEN and SYDVKM. V trimming: 5 bases; J trimming: 2 bases; junction bases outside the gene matches: 6. The CDR3 covers 14 residues. CDR3 nucleotide sequence: TGTGCCAGCAGTGCCTCCAGGGGGACCTACGAGCAGTACTTC. Translating it yields CASSASRGTYEQYF.

Here the CDR3 DNA reads TGTGCCAGCAGTGAAATGGGGCCAGGCTCTGAAGCTTTCTTT. Residues: CASSEMGPGSEAFF. The chain employs TRBV6-1 and TRBJ1-1; D is perhaps TRBD1 (5 bases). Germline assignment: CDR1 MNHNS and CDR2 SASEGT. V was trimmed by 2 bases and J by 6 bases, leaving 13 bases between them. The CDR3 has 14 amino acids.